The subject of this entry is one TCR beta chain. This CDR3 region has 15 residues. The V and J ends lost 5 bases and 4 bases respectively, with 17 bases between them. The germline V gene encodes CDR1 LNHDA and CDR2 SQIVND (reference sequence). Using immunoSEQ multiplex PCR, the repertoire was profiled, and TCRdb retains in-frame clones only, with some absent. The sample comprises 120,000 or so clones, 80% to 90% of which are singletons, and 40% rests with the top ten. The data derive from a study of control samples from healthy donors and cancer patients. This clonotype was sampled from a man aged 50 to 60 in good health. The sequencing sample was made of blood. J is TRBJ1-1 and V is TRBV19, with D possibly being TRBD1 (6 bases). The CDR3 loop is CASSVDSISPTEAFF. DNA of the CDR3: TGTGCCAGTAGTGTGGACAGTATTTCTCCCACTGAAGCTTTCTTT.